Following are 8 T cell receptor beta chains from one sample sequenced in a study of spatial heterogeneity in lung cancer. TCRdb ran MiXCR on the 5' RACE reads and lists one entry per CDR3 protein. The sample yields roughly 3,000 distinct CDR3 sequences, around 19% seen once. The sample's time point: blood at routine non-recurrence follow-up after resection. The starting material was PBMCs, obtained at follow-up. These receptors all stem from a male donor with early-stage non-small cell lung cancer.

This clonotype is medium-sized (0.01 to 0.1%) by share. The rearrangement joins TRBV20-1 to TRBJ2-3; D is perhaps TRBD1 (6 bases). The CDR3 is made up of 14 amino acids. Trimming took off 5 bases at V and 4 bases at J, with 16 bases between the two ends. Germline V gene data show CDR1 as DFQATT and CDR2 as SNEGSKA (reference sequence). CDR3 residues: CSAGGGGAADTQYF. The CDR3 DNA reads TGCAGTGCTGGTGGGGGCGGCGCGGCAGATACGCAGTATTTT.

By share of the sample, this clonotype is medium-sized. This chain uses TRBV24-1 with TRBJ2-7; D ambiguous. CDR1 and CDR2 (germline): KGHDR, SFDVKD. Trimming cost V 5 bases and J 2 bases, with 12 bases left between them. The CDR3 extends over 14 amino acids. CDR3 residues: CATSALGYPYEQYV. The CDR3 DNA reads TGTGCCACCAGTGCATTGGGGTACCCCTACGAGCAGTACGTC.

By sample share, this clonotype is large. The chain carries TRBV5-4 and TRBJ1-2, with D perhaps TRBD1 (6 bases). The ends were cut back, 3 bases at V and 3 bases at J, with 15 bases in the middle. CDR1 and CDR2 (germline): SGHNT, YYREEE (reference sequence). There are 15 residues in the CDR3. The CDR3 nucleotides read TGTGCCAGCAGCTCGGGACAACCGGGGGACTATGGCTACACCTTC. Its translation is CASSSGQPGDYGYTF.

This clonotype was observed at least ten times. The V call is TRBV10-3, the J call TRBJ2-3; 7 bases map to TRBD2. Germline loops: CDR1 ENHRY, CDR2 SYGVKD. J was trimmed by 4 bases and V by 4 bases; bases with no gene match: 2. This CDR3 has 13 amino acids. This CDR3 is CAISGTRPDTQYF. CDR3 DNA sequence: TGTGCCATCAGTGGGACTAGACCAGATACGCAGTATTTT.

This clonotype was detected ten times or more. The V call is TRBV5-4, the J call TRBJ1-1, with D hard to call. The CDR3 has 15 residues. The germline gives CDR1 SGHNT, CDR2 YYREEE (reference sequence). Trimming took off 0 bases at V and 1 base at J, with 10 bases between the two ends. The CDR3, as DNA: TGTGCCAGCAGCTTGGTGGGCGAGGGGAACACTGAAGCTTTCTTT. It yields the protein CASSLVGEGNTEAFF. The full variable domain, rest sourced from reference TRBV5-4 and TRBJ1-1, is ETGVTQSPTHLIKTRGQQVTLRCSSQSGHNTVSWYQQALGQGPQFIFQYYREEENGRGNFPPRFSGLQFPNYSSELNVNALELDDSALYLCASSLVGEGNTEAFFGQGTRLTVV.

This clonotype was seen many times. The V call is TRBV10-2, the J call TRBJ2-5, with D perhaps matching TRBD1 (5 bases). V lost 5 bases and J lost 9, with 16 bases in between. Germline CDR1 and CDR2: WSHSY and SAAADI. CDR3 length: 13 amino acids. CDR3 loop: CASSRQSSTAQYF. In DNA, the CDR3 is TGCGCCAGCAGTCGACAGTCCTCGACGGCCCAGTACTTC.

This clonotype ranks as medium-sized. This chain joins TRBV13 and TRBJ2-1; D gene uncertain. CDR1 is PRHDT, CDR2 FYEKMQ, per germline (reference sequence). V was pared by 7 bases and J by 7 bases, with 14 bases between. The CDR3 runs to 13 residues. DNA for the CDR3: TGTGCCAGCACCCCCCAAGATAAAAATGAGCAGTTCTTC. It yields the protein CASTPQDKNEQFF.

This clonotype was observed many times. V gene TRBV27 combines with J gene TRBJ2-2; a weak D match, TRBD1 (7 bases). Per germline, CDR1 MNHEY and CDR2 SMNVEV (reference sequence). Trimming took 4 bases from V and 2 from J, leaving 14 bases between them. CDR3 length: 16 amino acids. The DNA of the CDR3 is TGTGCCAGCAGTTCCCAAGGAGGGGGCAACACCGGGGAGCTGTTTTTT. Amino acids: CASSSQGGGNTGELFF.